Listed below are T cell receptor beta chains from one sample, sequenced in a study of T-cell memory formation after mild COVID-19. TCRdb passed the 5' RACE reads through MiXCR, listing each CDR3 protein once. In the table there are 380,000 or so distinct CDR3 sequences, roughly an eighth of which are singletons. Sequencing was done on a sample of PBMCs or a T cell subset sorted from them (not recorded which). Source of these receptors: a man between 18 and 35 years old who had mild COVID-19 (a few samples of this study predate the infection). Cell type and time point are not known. Both conserved end residues are trimmed from each CDR3.

TRBJ2-3	TRBV6-2/TRBV6-3	ASRIGPLLSDTQY
TRBJ2-2	TRBV12-3/TRBV12-4	ASSLPGIGELF
TRBJ2-1	TRBV20-1	SASGFTEGRGANEQF
TRBJ2-5	TRBV7-2	ASSLDWGGRSKTQY
TRBJ2-5	TRBV6-2/TRBV6-3	ASSRTSGDTETQY
TRBJ1-2	TRBV4-1	ASSIRTAGMDGYT
TRBJ2-4	TRBV13	ASSFTASGNIQY
TRBJ1-1	TRBV27	ASSLLHRQGSEAF
TRBJ2-1	TRBV5-1	ASSYGGYYNEQF
TRBJ2-5	TRBV2	ASRGGRGVETQY
TRBJ2-1	TRBV5-1	ASSLMDTYNEQF
TRBJ1-6	TRBV7-8	ASSPLGNSPLH
TRBJ2-1	TRBV5-1	ASFGGLAGDSYNEQF
TRBJ1-1	TRBV18	ASSPPGRVNTEAF
TRBJ1-2	TRBV5-1	ASSFTDAEGYT
TRBJ2-1	TRBV29-1	SVADASGTGNHEQF
TRBJ2-1	TRBV7-9	ASSLLTDEQF
TRBJ2-1	TRBV20-1	SARDWVAGGSSYNEQF
TRBJ2-3	TRBV6-6	ASTQWGAPDTQY
TRBJ2-1	TRBV6-6	ASRQVAGAHNEQF
TRBJ1-2	TRBV5-5	ASSLPGTRLVYGYT
TRBJ1-6	TRBV5-1	ASSLVGSGVGGSPLH
TRBJ1-2	TRBV7-2	ASSPYSGTGNGYT
TRBJ1-3	TRBV2	ASLGPYADTIY
TRBJ2-3	TRBV21-1	ASSPPWYTQY
TRBJ2-5	TRBV5-1	ASSAVGAADQETQY
TRBJ2-7	TRBV7-9	ASSPPGRTYEQY
TRBJ1-4	TRBV25-1	ASSTPDRNEKLF
TRBJ2-1	TRBV7-2	ASSPSRPHNEQF
TRBJ2-3	TRBV5-5	ASSSSGFGSDTQY
TRBJ2-1	TRBV10-3	ALRTGGNEQF
TRBJ2-3	TRBV7-9	ASSVSVSTDTQY
TRBJ1-1	TRBV20-1	SATPTRVGTEAF
TRBJ1-1	TRBV18	ASSPPTGGASTEAF
TRBJ1-1	TRBV7-2	ASSSAPSTGNTEAF
TRBJ2-5	TRBV15	ATSRDPAQETQY
TRBJ1-1	TRBV6-2/TRBV6-3	ASSFSVPNEAF
TRBJ1-2	TRBV29-1	SVEDRQGDGYT
TRBJ2-5	TRBV29-1	SVDRRETQY
TRBJ2-5	TRBV4-2	ASSQDRGGDLETQY
TRBJ1-2	TRBV7-6	ASSRAQIGYGYT
TRBJ2-5	TRBV7-6	ASSPGLAETQY
TRBJ1-1	TRBV11-1	ASSFGTANTEAF
TRBJ1-1	TRBV4-1	ASSHQTGGTEAF
TRBJ2-7	TRBV15	ATSIQRGPYEQY
TRBJ2-7	TRBV27	ARGVRGEQY
TRBJ1-1	TRBV7-9	ASSSSDRNTEAF
TRBJ1-6	TRBV7-2	ASSWLTGDNSPLH
TRBJ1-1	TRBV4-3	AASASQNTEAF
TRBJ2-5	TRBV4-2	ASSQGRRGMQETQY
TRBJ1-4	TRBV5-6	ASSLASDLNGKLF
TRBJ2-5	TRBV20-1	SARDSGLAMKTQY
TRBJ2-5	TRBV19	ASCNPDRPQETQY